This entry is about one T cell receptor beta chain. Its antigen is unknown. This sample is part of a study of graft-versus-host responses after intestinal transplantation. Study overall: The study gave all recipients anti-thymocyte globulin induction, then tacrolimus and steroids for three to four years.

This CDR3 comprises 14 residues. Trimming removed 8 bases at V and 1 base at J, with 12 bases between. In germline, CDR1 is ENHRY, CDR2 SYGVKD. The protocol was immunoSEQ multiplex PCR, while the TCRdb copy is restricted to in-frame clones and leaves out a portion. The top ten clones hold approximately 0.5% of a sample with roughly 93,000 clones, 85% to 95% of them seen once. Findings of the study overall: Some GvH clones were seen earlier in gut or blood, suggesting intestinal origin. Clonal ratios of graft-versus-host to host-versus-graft in allografts were high for patients exhibiting graft-donor T cell macrochimerism.

This sequence joins TRBV10-3 and TRBJ1-3, with TRBD1 as a possible D gene (5 bases). This receptor was obtained from a human donor who received an intestinal transplant. The material was unstimulated CD8+ T cells sorted from spleen or lymph node cells, obtained before intestinal transplant. CDR3 residues: CAIGEGSSGNTIYF. Here the CDR3 DNA reads TGTGCCATCGGGGAGGGGTCTTCTGGAAACACCATATATTTT.